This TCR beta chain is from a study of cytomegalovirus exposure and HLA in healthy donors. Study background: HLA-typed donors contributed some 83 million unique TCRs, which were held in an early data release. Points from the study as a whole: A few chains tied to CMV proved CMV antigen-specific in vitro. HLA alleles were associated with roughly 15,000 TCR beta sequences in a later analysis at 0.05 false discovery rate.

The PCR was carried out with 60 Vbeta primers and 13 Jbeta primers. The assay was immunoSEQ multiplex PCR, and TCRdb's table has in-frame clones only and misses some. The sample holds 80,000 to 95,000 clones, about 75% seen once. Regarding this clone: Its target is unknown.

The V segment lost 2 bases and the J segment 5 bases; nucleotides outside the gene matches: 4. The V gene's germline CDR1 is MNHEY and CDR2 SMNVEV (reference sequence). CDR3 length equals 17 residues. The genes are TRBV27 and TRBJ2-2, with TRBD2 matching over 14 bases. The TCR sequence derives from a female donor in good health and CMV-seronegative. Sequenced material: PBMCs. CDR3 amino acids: CASSLVGLAGVTGELFF. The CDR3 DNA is TGTGCCAGCAGTTTAGTGGGACTAGCGGGAGTGACCGGGGAGCTGTTTTTT.